This record concerns one T cell receptor beta chain sequence. V dropped 6 bases and J dropped 0 bases, with 12 bases sitting between them. Germline assignment: CDR1 MNHEY and CDR2 SMNVEV (reference sequence). The CDR3 covers 16 residues. Profiled with immunoSEQ multiplex PCR; TCRdb holds only in-frame clones, not every one. This sample has some 300,000 clones, with nearly 90% found just once. Seattle's enrolled individuals joined amid active infection and were then monitored longitudinally. The data were obtained in a study of blood T cell repertoires in COVID-19. The chain joins TRBV27 to TRBJ1-6, with D tentatively TRBD1 (6 bases). This TCR derives from a woman in her 40s with COVID-19, enrolled during active disease. Sample: peripheral blood. The DNA of the CDR3 is TGTGCCAGCAGCATAGACAGGAGCTCCTATAATTCACCCCTCCACTTT. Its protein product is CASSIDRSSYNSPLHF.